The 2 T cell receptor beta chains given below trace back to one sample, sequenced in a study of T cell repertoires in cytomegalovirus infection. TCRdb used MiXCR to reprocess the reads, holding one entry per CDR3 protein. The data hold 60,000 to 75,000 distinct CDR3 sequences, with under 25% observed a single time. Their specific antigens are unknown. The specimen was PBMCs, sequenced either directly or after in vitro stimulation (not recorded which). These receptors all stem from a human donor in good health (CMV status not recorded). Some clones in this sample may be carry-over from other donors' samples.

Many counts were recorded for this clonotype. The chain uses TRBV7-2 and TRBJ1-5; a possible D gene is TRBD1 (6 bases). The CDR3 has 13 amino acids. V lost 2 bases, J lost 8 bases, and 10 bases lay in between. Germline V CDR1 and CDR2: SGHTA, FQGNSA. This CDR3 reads CASSLTGLEPQHF. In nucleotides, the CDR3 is TGTGCCAGCAGCTTAACAGGGCTGGAGCCCCAGCATTTT.

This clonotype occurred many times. CDR3 residues: CASSLDPGIAQYF. The CDR3 DNA follows: TGTGCCAGCAGCTTAGATCCGGGGATAGCCCAGTACTTC. V gene TRBV7-2 combines with J gene TRBJ2-5, with TRBD2 as a possible D gene (5 bases). V was pared by 1 base and J by 9 bases, with 12 bases between. The CDR3 extends over 13 amino acids. Germline V gene data show CDR1 as SGHTA and CDR2 as FQGNSA. The full variable domain, its missing parts supplied by reference TRBV7-2 and TRBJ2-5, is GAGVSQSPSNKVTEKGKDVELRCDPISGHTALYWYRQSLGQGLEFLIYFQGNSAPDKSGLPSDRFSAERTGGSVSTLTIQRTQQEDSAVYLCASSLDPGIAQYFGPGTRLLVL.